Sequencing of this TCR beta chain was carried out in a study of cytomegalovirus exposure and HLA in healthy donors. Whole-study results and caveats: A later analysis found first-cohort TCR clusters tended to co-occur in the 120 validation repertoires.

Concerning this clone itself: Its antigen is not known.

Trimming removed 0 bases from V and 6 bases from J, with 15 bases in between. CDR3 length: 15 amino acids. CDR1 SGHDT and CDR2 YYEEEE come from the germline V gene. Generated by immunoSEQ multiplex PCR, the TCRdb table keeps only in-frame clones and is missing some. The repertoire has roughly 180,000 clones, 86% of them found once; the top ten carry less than 9.5%. This TCR derives from a man aged 30-40 years in good health and CMV-seropositive. The sequenced material came from PBMCs. This chain connects TRBV5-6 to TRBJ2-5; weak D call: TRBD1 (8 bases). CDR3 in DNA: TGTGCCAGCAGCTTGGAACTACAGGGGGGGCAGACCCAGTACTTC. Its translation: CASSLELQGGQTQYF.